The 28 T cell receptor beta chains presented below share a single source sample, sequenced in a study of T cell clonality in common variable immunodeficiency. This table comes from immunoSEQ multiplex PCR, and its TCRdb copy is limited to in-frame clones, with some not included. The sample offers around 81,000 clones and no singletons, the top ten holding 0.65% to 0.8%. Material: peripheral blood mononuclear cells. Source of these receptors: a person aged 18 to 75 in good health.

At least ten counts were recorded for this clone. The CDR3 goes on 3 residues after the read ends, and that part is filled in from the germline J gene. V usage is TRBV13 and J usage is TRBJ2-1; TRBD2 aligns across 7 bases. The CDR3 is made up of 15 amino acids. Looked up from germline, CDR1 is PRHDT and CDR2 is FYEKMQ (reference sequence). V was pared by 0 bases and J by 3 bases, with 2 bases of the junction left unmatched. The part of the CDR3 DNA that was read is TGTGCCAGCAGCTTAGGCACTAGCGACTACAATGAG. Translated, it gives CASSLGTSDYNE. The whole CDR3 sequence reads CASSLGTSDYNEQFF.

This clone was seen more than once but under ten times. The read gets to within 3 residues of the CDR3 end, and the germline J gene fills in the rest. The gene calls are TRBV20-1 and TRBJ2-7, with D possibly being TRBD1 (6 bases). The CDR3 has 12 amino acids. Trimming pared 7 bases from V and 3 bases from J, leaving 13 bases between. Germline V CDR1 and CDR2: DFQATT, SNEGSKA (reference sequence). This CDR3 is CSGGQLFYEQYF. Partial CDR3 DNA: TGCAGTGGAGGACAGCTCTTCTACGAG.

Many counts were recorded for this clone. Partial CDR3 DNA: TGCAGTGCTAGTTCCAGGGTCGGGTACGAG. Translation: CSASSRVGYE. The entire CDR3 sequence reads CSASSRVGYEQYF. This chain uses TRBV20-1 with TRBJ2-7; tentative D call: TRBD1 (5 bases). The read comes to an end 3 residues before the CDR3 does, leaving the germline J gene to fill in the end. V was shortened by 3 bases and J by 4 bases, with 13 bases between the two germline ends. The CDR3 extends over 13 amino acids. The germline CDR1 and CDR2 sequences are DFQATT and SNEGSKA (reference sequence).

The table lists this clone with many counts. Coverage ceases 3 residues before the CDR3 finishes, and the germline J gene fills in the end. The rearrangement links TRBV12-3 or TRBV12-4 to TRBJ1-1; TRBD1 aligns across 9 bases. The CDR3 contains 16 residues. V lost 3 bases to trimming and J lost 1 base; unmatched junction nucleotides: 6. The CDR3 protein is CASSFGTGFRNTEAFF. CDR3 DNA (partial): TGTGCCAGCAGTTTCGGGACAGGGTTCAGGAACACTGAA.

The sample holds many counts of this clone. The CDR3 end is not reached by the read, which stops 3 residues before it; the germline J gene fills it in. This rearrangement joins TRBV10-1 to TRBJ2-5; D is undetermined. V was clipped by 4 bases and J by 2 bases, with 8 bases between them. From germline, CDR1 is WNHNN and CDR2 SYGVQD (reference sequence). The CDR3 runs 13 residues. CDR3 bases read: TGCGCCAGCAGTGGGGCGCTTCAAGAGACC. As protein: CASSGALQET. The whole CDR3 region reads CASSGALQETQYF.

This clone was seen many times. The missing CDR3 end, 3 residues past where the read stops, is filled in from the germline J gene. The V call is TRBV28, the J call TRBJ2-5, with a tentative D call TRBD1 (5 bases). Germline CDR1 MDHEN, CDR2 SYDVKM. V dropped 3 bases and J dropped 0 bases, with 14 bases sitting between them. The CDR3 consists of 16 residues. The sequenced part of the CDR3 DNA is TGTGCCAGCAGTTTGGACGGACAACAGTACCAAGAGACC. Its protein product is CASSLDGQQYQET. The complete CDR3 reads CASSLDGQQYQETQYF. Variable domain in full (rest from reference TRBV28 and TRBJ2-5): DVKVTQSSRYLVKRTGEKVFLECVQDMDHENMFWYRQDPGLGLRLIYFSYDVKMKEKGDIPEGYSVSREKKERFSLILESASTNQTSMYLCASSLDGQQYQETQYFGPGTRLLVL.

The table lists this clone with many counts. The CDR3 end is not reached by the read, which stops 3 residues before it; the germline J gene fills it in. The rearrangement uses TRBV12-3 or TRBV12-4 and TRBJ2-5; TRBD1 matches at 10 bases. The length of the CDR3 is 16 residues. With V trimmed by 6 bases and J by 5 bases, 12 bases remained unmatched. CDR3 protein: CASSYTGTGAKETQYF. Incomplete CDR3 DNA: TGTGCCAGCAGCTATACCGGGACAGGGGCTAAGGAGACC.

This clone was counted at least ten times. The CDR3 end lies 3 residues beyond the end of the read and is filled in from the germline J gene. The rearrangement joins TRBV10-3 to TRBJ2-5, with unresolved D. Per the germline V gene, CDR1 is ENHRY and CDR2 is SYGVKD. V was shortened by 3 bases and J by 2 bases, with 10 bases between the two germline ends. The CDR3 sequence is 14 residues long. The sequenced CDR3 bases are TGTGCCATCAGTGATGGGCTACCACAAGAGACC. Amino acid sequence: CAISDGLPQET. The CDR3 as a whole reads CAISDGLPQETQYF.

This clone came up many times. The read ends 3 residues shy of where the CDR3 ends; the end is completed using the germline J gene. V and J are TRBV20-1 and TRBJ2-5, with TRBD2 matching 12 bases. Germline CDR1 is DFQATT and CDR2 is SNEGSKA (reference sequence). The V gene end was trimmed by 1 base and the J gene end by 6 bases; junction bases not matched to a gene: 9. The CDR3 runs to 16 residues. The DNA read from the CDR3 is TGCAGTGCTAGAGTCGAAGTGGGACTAGCGGGTCAGACC. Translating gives CSARVEVGLAGQT. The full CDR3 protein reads CSARVEVGLAGQTQYF.

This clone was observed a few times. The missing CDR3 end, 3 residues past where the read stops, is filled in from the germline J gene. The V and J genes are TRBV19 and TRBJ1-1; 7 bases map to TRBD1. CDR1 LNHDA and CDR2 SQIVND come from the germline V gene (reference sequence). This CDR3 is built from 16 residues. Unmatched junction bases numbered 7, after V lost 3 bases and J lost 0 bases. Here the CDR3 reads CASSIPGQIMNTEAFF. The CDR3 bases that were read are TGTGCCAGTAGTATTCCGGGACAGATCATGAACACTGAA.

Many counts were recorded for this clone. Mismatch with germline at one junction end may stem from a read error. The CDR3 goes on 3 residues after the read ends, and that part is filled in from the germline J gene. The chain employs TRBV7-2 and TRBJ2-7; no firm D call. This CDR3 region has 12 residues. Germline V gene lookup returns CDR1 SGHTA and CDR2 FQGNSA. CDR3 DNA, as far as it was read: TGTGCCAGCAGGTTAGACACCTACGAG. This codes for CASRLDTYE. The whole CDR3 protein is CASRLDTYEQYF.

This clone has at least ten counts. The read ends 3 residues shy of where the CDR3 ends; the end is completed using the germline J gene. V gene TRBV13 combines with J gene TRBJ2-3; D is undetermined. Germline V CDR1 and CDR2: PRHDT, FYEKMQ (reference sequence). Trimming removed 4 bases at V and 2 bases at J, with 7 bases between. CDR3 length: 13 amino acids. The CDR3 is CASSSRLTDTQYF. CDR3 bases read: TGTGCCAGCAGCTCGCGGCTCACAGATACG.

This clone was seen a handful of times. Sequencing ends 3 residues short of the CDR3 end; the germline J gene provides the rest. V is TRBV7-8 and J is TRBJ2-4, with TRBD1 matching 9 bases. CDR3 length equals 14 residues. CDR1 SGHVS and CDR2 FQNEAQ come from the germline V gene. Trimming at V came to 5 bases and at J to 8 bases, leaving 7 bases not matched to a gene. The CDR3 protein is CASSPGTGLDIQYF. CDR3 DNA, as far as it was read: TGTGCCAGCAGCCCCGGGACAGGGCTGGACATT.

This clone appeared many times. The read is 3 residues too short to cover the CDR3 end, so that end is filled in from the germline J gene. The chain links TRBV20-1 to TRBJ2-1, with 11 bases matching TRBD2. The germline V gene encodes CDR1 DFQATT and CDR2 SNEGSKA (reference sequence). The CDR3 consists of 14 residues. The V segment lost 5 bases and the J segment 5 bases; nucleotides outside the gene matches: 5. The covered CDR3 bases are TGCAGTGCTCGGACTAGCGGGCATGACAATGAG. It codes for CSARTSGHDNE. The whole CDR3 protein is CSARTSGHDNEQFF.

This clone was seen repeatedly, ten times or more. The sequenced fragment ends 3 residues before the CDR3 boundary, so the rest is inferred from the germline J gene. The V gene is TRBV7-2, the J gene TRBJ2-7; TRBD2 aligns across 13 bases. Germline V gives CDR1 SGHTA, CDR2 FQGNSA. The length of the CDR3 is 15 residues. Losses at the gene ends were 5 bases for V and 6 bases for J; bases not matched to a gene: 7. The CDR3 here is CASSLLAGGPGEQYF. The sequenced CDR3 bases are TGTGCCAGCAGCCTACTAGCGGGAGGGCCGGGCGAG.

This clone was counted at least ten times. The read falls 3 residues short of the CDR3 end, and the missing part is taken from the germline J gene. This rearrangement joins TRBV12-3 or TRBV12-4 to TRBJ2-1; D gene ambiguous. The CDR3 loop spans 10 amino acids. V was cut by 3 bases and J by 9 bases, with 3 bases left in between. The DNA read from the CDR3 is TGTGCCAGCAGTTTCCGTGAG. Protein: CASSFRE. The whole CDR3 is CASSFREQFF.

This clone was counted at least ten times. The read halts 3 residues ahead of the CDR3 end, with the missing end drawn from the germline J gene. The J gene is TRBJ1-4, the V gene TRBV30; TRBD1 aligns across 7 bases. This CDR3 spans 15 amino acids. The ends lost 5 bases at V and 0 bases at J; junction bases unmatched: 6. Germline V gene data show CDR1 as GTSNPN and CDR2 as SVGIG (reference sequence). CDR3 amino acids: CAWGKDRSTNEKLFF. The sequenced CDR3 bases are TGTGCCTGGGGTAAGGACAGGTCAACTAATGAAAAA.

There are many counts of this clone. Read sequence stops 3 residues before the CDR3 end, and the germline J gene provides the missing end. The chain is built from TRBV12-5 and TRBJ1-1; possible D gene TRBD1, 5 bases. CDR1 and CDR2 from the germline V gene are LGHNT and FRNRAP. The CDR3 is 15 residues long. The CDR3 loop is CASGLVLGGSSRAFF. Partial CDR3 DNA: TGTGCTAGTGGTTTGGTCCTCGGGGGATCGTCCCGA.

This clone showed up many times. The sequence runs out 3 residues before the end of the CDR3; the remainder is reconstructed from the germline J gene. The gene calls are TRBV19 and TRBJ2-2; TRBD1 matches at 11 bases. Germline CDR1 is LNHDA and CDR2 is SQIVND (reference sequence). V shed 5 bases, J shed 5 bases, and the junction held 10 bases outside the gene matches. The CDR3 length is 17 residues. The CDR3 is CASSLTGTGGETGELFF. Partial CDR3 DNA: TGTGCCAGTAGTCTTACCGGGACAGGGGGTGAAACCGGGGAG.

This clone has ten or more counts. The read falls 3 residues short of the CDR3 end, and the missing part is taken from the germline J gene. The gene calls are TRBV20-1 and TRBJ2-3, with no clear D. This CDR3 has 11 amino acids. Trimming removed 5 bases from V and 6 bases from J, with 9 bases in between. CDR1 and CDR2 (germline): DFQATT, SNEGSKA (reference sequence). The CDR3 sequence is CSAHQADTQYF. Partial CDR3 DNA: TGCAGTGCTCACCAAGCGGATACG.

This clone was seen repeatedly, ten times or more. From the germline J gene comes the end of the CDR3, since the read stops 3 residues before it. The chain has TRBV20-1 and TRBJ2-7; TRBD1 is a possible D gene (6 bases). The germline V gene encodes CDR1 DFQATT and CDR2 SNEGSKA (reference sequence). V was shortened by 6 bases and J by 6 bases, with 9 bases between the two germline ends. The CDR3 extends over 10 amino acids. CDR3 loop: CSAVRGEQYF. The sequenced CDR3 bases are TGCAGTGCGGTCAGGGGCGAG.

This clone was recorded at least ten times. CDR3 sequence reads: CASSPPVKGGYTF. CDR3 DNA (partial): TGTGCCAGCTCACCACCGGTAAAAGGCGGC. The chain has TRBV18 and TRBJ1-2; D gene ambiguous. The sequence runs out 3 residues before the end of the CDR3; the remainder is reconstructed from the germline J gene. CDR3 length: 13 amino acids. Looked up from germline, CDR1 is KGHSH and CDR2 is LQKENI.

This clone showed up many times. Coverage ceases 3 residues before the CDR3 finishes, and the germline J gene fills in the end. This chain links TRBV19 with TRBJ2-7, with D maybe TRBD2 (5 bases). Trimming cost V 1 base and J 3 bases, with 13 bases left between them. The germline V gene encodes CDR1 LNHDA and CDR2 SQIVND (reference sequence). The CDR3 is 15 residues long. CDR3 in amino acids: CASSIGVGRGYEQYF. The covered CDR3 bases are TGTGCCAGTAGTATAGGAGTGGGCCGGGGCTACGAG.

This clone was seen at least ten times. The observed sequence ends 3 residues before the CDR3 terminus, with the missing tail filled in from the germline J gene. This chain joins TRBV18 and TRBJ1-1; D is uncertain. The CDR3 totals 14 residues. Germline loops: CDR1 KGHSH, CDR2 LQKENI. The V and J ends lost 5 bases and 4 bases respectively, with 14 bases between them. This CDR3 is CASSTSGAITEAFF. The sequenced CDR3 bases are TGTGCCAGCTCAACCTCGGGTGCTATCACTGAA.

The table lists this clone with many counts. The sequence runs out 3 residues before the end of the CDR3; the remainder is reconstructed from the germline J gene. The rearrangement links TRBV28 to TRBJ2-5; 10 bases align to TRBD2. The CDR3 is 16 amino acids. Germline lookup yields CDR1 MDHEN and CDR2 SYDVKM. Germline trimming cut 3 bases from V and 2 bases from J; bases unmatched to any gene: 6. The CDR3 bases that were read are TGTGCCAGCAGTTTGGGAGGTAGCGGGAGGCAAGAGACC. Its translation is CASSLGGSGRQET. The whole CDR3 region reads CASSLGGSGRQETQYF.

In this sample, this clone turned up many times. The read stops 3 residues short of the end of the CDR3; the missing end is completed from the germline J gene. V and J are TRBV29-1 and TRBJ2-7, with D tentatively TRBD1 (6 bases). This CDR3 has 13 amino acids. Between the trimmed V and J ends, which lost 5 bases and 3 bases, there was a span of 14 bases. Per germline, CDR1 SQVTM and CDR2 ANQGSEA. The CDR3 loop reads CSVWDRGGYEQYF. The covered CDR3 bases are TGCAGCGTTTGGGATAGAGGGGGCTACGAG.

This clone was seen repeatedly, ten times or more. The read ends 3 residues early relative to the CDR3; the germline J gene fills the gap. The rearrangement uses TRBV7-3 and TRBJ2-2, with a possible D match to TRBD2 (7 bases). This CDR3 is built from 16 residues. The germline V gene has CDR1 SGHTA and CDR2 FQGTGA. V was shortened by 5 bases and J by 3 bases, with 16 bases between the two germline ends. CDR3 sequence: CASSLWGGADTGELFF. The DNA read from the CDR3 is TGTGCCAGCAGCCTTTGGGGGGGGGCCGACACCGGGGAG.

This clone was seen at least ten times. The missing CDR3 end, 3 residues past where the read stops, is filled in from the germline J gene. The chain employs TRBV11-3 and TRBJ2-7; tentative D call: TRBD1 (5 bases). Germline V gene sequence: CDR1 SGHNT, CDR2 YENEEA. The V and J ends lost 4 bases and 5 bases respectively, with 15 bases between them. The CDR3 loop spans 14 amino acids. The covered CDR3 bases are TGTGCCAGCAGCTCCCTTACAGGCCCCCACGAG. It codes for CASSSLTGPHE. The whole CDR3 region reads CASSSLTGPHEQYF.